The clone carrying this TCR beta chain was counted a few times. This sample is part of a study of blood T cell repertoires in COVID-19. On the study more broadly: In each case, the material was cDNA or gDNA derived from T cells, B-cell-depleted T cells, or PBMCs.

In the authors' workflow: Estimated nucleated cell counts came from reference gene primer amplification. Some clones are missing from TCRdb's copy, which holds only in-frame ones; the method was immunoSEQ multiplex PCR. D and trimming were read from the DNA, whereas the V and J calls and clone size are those reported in that table. The table records about 300,000 clones, 86% of them present only once. Germline CDR1 and CDR2: MDHEN and SYDVKM. Losses at the gene ends were 6 bases for V and 3 bases for J; bases not matched to a gene: 5. There are 15 residues in the CDR3. The V gene is TRBV28, the J gene TRBJ1-4; TRBD1 agrees at 9 bases. The clonotype originates from a woman aged 45 to 65 with acute or convalescent COVID-19. Sequences were obtained from peripheral blood. As DNA, the CDR3 is TGTGCCAGCAGGGACAGGGGCATAGCTAATGAAAAACTGTTTTTT. It is translated as CASRDRGIANEKLFF.